Below, 5 T cell receptor beta chains from the same sample are listed, as sequenced in a study of human T cells and chemical hapten exposure. Time point noted: pre-sensitization, week 0. The sample's treatment: therapeutic diphenylcyclopropenone sensitization with weekly scalp DPC. Unfractionated whole blood was the source of the extracted total RNA. Using its own MiXCR run on the RACE reads, TCRdb lists one record per CDR3 protein. The repertoire consists of approximately 50,000 distinct CDR3 sequences, with 9.6% occurring once and the leading ten covering 8.5% to 10%. This specimen consisted of whole blood, obtained in connection with sensitization to the hapten diphenylcyclopropenone (DPC). The receptors were gathered from a woman aged 25 to 39 with alopecia areata. Some clones in this sample may be carry-over from other donors' samples.

V is TRBV19 and J is TRBJ2-6; no clear D. Germline assignment: CDR1 LNHDA and CDR2 SQIVND (reference sequence). The V gene lost 3 bases and the J gene lost 2 bases, with 14 bases spanning the gap. This CDR3 region has 17 residues. The CDR3: CASSISSGQAGANVLTF. CDR3 DNA sequence: TGTGCCAGTAGTATTTCATCTGGGCAAGCTGGGGCCAACGTCCTGACTTTC. Complete variable domain (other parts from reference TRBV19 and TRBJ2-6): DGGITQSPKYLFRKEGQNVTLSCEQNLNHDAMYWYRQDPGQGLRLIYYSQIVNDFQKGDIAEGYSVSREKKESFPLTVTSAQKNPTAFYLCASSISSGQAGANVLTFGAGSRLTVL.

V gene TRBV7-9 combines with J gene TRBJ2-1, with TRBD1 identical over 8 bases. Germline CDR1 is SEHNR and CDR2 is FQNEAQ (reference sequence). The CDR3 length is 17 residues. V was clipped by 4 bases and J by 5 bases; unmatched bases: 13. The CDR3 loop is CASSSFDRQGPHNEQFF. The CDR3 region has the DNA TGTGCCAGCAGCTCTTTTGACAGACAGGGGCCCCACAATGAGCAGTTCTTC. The full variable domain, completed using reference TRBV7-9 and TRBJ2-1, is DTGVSQNPRHKITKRGQNVTFRCDPISEHNRLYWYRQTLGQGPEFLTYFQNEAQLEKSRLLSDRFSAERPKGSFSTLEIQRTEQGDSAMYLCASSSFDRQGPHNEQFFGPGTRLTVL.

The rearrangement links TRBV12-3 or TRBV12-4 to TRBJ2-3, with D perhaps matching TRBD1 (6 bases). V dropped 5 bases and J dropped 4 bases, with 13 bases sitting between them. The CDR3 spans 14 residues. CDR3 loop: CASSPLGASDTQYF. The CDR3, as DNA: TGTGCCAGCAGTCCCCTGGGGGCATCAGATACGCAGTATTTT.

This rearrangement joins TRBV14 to TRBJ2-3, with D possibly matching TRBD2 (6 bases). This CDR3 is built from 14 residues. CDR1 is SGHDN and CDR2 is FVKESK in the germline V gene. Trimming removed 0 bases from V and 10 bases from J, with 14 bases in between. Here the CDR3 DNA reads TGTGCCAGCAGCCAAGACTATGCGGGGATCGCGCAGTATTTT. It specifies CASSQDYAGIAQYF.

V usage is TRBV7-9 and J usage is TRBJ1-5; TRBD1 agrees at 7 bases. V gave up 11 bases and J gave up 0 bases; unmatched junction bases: 13. The germline V gene encodes CDR1 SEHNR and CDR2 FQNEAQ (reference sequence). This CDR3 has 16 residues. This chain's CDR3 is CAVGGGQKNSNQPQHF. Here the CDR3 DNA reads TGTGCCGTTGGGGGGGGACAGAAAAATAGCAATCAGCCCCAGCATTTT.